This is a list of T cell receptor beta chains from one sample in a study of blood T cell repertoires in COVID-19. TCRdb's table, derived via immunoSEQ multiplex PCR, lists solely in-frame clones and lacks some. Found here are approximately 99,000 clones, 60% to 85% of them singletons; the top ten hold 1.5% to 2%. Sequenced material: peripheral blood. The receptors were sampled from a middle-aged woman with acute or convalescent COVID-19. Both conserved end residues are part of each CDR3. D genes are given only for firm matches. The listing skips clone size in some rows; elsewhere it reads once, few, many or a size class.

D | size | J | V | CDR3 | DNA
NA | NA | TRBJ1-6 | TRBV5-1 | CASSPRGANMDSPLHF | TGCGCCAGCAGCCCGCGGGGGGCCAATATGGATTCACCCCTCCACTTT
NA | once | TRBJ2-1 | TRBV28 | CASSQEGREQFF | TGTGCCAGCAGCCAGGAGGGAAGGGAGCAGTTCTTC
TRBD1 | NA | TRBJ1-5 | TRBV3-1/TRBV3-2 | CASSLGQGSQPQHF | TGTGCCAGCAGCCTTGGACAGGGAAGTCAGCCCCAGCATTTT
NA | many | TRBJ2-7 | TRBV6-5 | CASNGGLYEQYF | TGTGCCAGCAATGGGGGCCTCTACGAGCAGTACTTC
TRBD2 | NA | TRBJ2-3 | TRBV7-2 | CASSLRPPGGVTDTQYF | TGTGCCAGCAGCCTCCGACCCCCCGGGGGGGTCACAGATACGCAGTATTTT
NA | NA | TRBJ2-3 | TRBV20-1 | CSASRDTDTQYF | TGCAGTGCTAGTCGGGACACAGATACGCAGTATTTT
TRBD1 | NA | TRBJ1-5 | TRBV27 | CASSSTGRISQPQHF | TGTGCCAGCAGTTCGACAGGGAGGATAAGTCAGCCCCAGCATTTT
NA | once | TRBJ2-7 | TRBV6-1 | CASSEEETPNTYEQYF | TGTGCCAGCAGTGAAGAAGAGACTCCGAATACCTACGAGCAGTACTTC
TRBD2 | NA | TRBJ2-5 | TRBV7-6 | CASSLGSGGFLTPETQYF | TGTGCCAGCAGCTTAGGCAGCGGGGGCTTTCTAACGCCAGAGACCCAGTACTTC
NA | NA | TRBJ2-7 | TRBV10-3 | CAINRGGREQYF | TGTGCCATCAATAGAGGCGGCCGCGAGCAGTACTTC
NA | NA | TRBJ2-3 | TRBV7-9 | CASSKPHPTDTQYF | TGTGCCAGCAGCAAGCCCCACCCCACAGATACGCAGTATTTT
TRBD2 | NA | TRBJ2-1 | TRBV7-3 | CASSPDSGGNYNEQFF | TGTGCCAGCAGCCCCGATAGCGGGGGGAACTACAATGAGCAGTTCTTC